This T cell receptor (beta chain) was identified in a study of shared clonotypes between healthy human individuals. The table came from immunoSEQ multiplex PCR; TCRdb's copy has only in-frame clones and leaves some out. The table lists some 650,000 clones, around 97% of them singletons. Donors included only healthy HIV-negative adults lacking recent acute infections or vaccinations. Splitting the CD4+ cells yielded a CD45RA+ naive subset and a CD45RA-negative memory subset. Trimming took 2 bases from V and 6 from J, leaving 11 bases between them. Germline V gene sequence: CDR1 MNHEY, CDR2 SVGAGI. The CDR3 extends over 14 amino acids.

This clonotype was obtained from a woman aged 25 to 45 in good health. This sequence joins TRBV6-5 and TRBJ2-4, with D uncertain. The material sequenced was naive CD4+ T cells sorted from blood. Noted subset: CD45RA+ positively selected. CDR3 protein: CASSYVGKLNIQYF. CDR3 in DNA: TGTGCCAGCAGTTACGTGGGGAAGTTAAACATTCAGTACTTC.